Listed here is a single T cell receptor beta chain. V gave up 0 bases and J gave up 2 bases; unmatched junction bases: 9. This CDR3 spans 17 amino acids. Germline V lookup: CDR1 LGHNA, CDR2 YSLEER. This sample was taken from a study of blood T cell repertoires in COVID-19. Study summary: Acute and convalescent COVID-19 specimens originated in the United States, Italy and Spain. PBMCs, B-cell-depleted T cells, or T cells provided the cDNA or gDNA that made up the material.

In the original processing: Reference gene primers were amplified, and this amplification served to estimate nucleated cell counts. The table came from immunoSEQ multiplex PCR; TCRdb's copy has only in-frame clones and leaves some out. V and J calls and clone size follow that table, whereas D and trimming were derived from the DNA. Among around 150,000 clones listed, 80% to 90% were seen once. This receptor was obtained from a man in his 70s with acute or convalescent COVID-19. Sequencing was done on a sample of peripheral blood. The rearrangement joins TRBV4-3 to TRBJ2-7, with 8 bases fitting TRBD1. The CDR3 nucleotides are TGCGCCAGCAGCCAAGATTTGGGGACAGGCTTAACCTACGAGCAGTACTTC. It translates to CASSQDLGTGLTYEQYF.